Listed below are T cell receptor beta chains from one sample, sequenced in a study of neoadjuvant anti-PD-1 for oral cavity cancer. Here immunoSEQ multiplex PCR was the method, and the copy in TCRdb shows in-frame clones only, minus some. The sample holds about 6,800 clones; roughly 70% are singletons and the top ten take less than 3.5%. Sequences were derived from PBMCs, sampled before nivolumab (anti-PD-1) treatment. These TCRs come from a person aged 35-79 years with oral cavity squamous cell carcinoma. Each CDR3 is given with its conserved first and last residue. The order of the fields is V gene, CDR3 protein.

V gene: TRBV7-2; CDR3 protein: CASSLRVGVDQPQHF
V gene: TRBV9; CDR3 protein: CASGKQGGEQYF
V gene: TRBV5-4; CDR3 protein: CASSPGGGNTGELFF
V gene: TRBV7-8; CDR3 protein: CASSSRETQYF
V gene: TRBV6-4; CDR3 protein: CASSDDIATGANVLTF
V gene: TRBV29-1; CDR3 protein: CSVEDQGLRELFF
V gene: TRBV2; CDR3 protein: CASSERTTSSPLHF
V gene: TRBV5-1; CDR3 protein: CASSLAARDGGINEQHF
V gene: TRBV7-9; CDR3 protein: CASSLVGQGGGMNTEAFF
V gene: TRBV19; CDR3 protein: CASRTDSYRSSEAFF
V gene: TRBV30; CDR3 protein: CASSLGYGYTF
V gene: TRBV7-6; CDR3 protein: CASSHLQENTEAFF
V gene: TRBV19; CDR3 protein: CASSISGQGVGSPLHF
V gene: TRBV19; CDR3 protein: CASSTGLAGADEQFF
V gene: TRBV5-1; CDR3 protein: CASSLDADNEQFF
V gene: TRBV28; CDR3 protein: CASSYGQVDGYTF
V gene: TRBV30; CDR3 protein: CAWSSWTGNEQFF
V gene: TRBV6-6; CDR3 protein: CASSYGVGSTYEQYF
V gene: TRBV15; CDR3 protein: CATSRRDRGWGFNTEAFF
V gene: TRBV27; CDR3 protein: CASSLDHLTADLYGYTF
V gene: TRBV6-1; CDR3 protein: CASSADTVGGTEAFF